This T cell receptor (beta chain) is from a study of blood T cell repertoires in COVID-19. As for the study in general: COVID-19 samples from acute and convalescent phases originated in the United States, Italy and Spain. Sources were T cells, B-cell-depleted T cells, or PBMCs; the material itself was cDNA or gDNA.

Per germline, CDR1 GTSNPN and CDR2 SVGIG (reference sequence). The CDR3 covers 11 residues. V was clipped by 3 bases and J by 4 bases, with 6 bases between them. Original handling: Reference gene primer amplification in the assay estimated nucleated cell counts. Assay used: immunoSEQ multiplex PCR; TCRdb lists only in-frame clones, some missing. That table gives V, J and clone size, and the DNA gave D and trimming. Among roughly 380,000 clones listed, 75% to 90% were seen once. What was sequenced was peripheral blood. The chain combines TRBV30 with TRBJ1-2; D is uncertain. This receptor was obtained from a woman younger than 30 with acute or convalescent COVID-19. The CDR3 reads CAWRGAYGYTF. CDR3 nucleotide sequence: TGTGCCTGGAGGGGAGCCTATGGCTACACCTTC.